A selection of T cell receptor beta chains follows, all from one sample in a study of shared clonotypes between healthy human individuals. The repertoire was sequenced with immunoSEQ multiplex PCR; TCRdb's copy has only in-frame clones and lacks some. The data show around 2,000,000 clones, with roughly 96% seen just once and about 0.13% held by the top ten. The sample comprised naive CD4+ T cells sorted from blood. The receptors were gathered from a man aged 18-30 years in good health. CDR3s leave out the opening cysteine and the closing phenylalanine or tryptophan.

V gene,CDR3 protein
TRBV6-1,ASSLGKATNEKLF
TRBV6-1,ASSPDRHEQY
TRBV28,ASSGNRDSLH
TRBV7-3,ASSLQAGGTYNEQF
TRBV7-9,ASSLVRLPVDTQY
TRBV10-3,AISERSANYGYT
TRBV14,ASSPSPGGLTEAF
TRBV5-1,ASSPQVSNYGYT
TRBV5-4,ASSIAGRRDEQF
TRBV9,ASSPHRDSYNEQF
TRBV9,ASSPRRSYEQY
TRBV29-1,SLRWGQGLGNTIY
TRBV5-1,ASSTSGTGGDTQY
TRBV13,ASSLRGIGYT
TRBV6-1,ASSDLDGNQPQH
TRBV5-1,ASSPTEGLGGYT
TRBV7-9,ASSLGESSGIPYNEQF
TRBV7-2,ASSSSQSGGKLF
TRBV7-2,ASSPPPGELF
TRBV6-5,ASRDGQEITYEQY
TRBV2,ASSPTGGGTQPQH
TRBV7-2,ASRRTGVNTGELF
TRBV10-1,ASSESSGTLY
TRBV6-1,VTDGGRSNQPQH
TRBV19,ASTPTDYGYT
TRBV27,ASSLWGGQETQY
TRBV30,AWSLRGTYGYT
TRBV29-1,SVENQGRTAF
TRBV18,ASSPFEAMNTEAF
TRBV30,AWSVTGAKNIQY
TRBV7-3,ASSLGPFDDYGYT
TRBV9,ASSVQNSYEQY
TRBV5-6,ASSFGTGRSTGELF
TRBV11-2,ASSLGNQETQY
TRBV28,ASSPPGAGGPTGETQY
TRBV7-2,ASSLAGTSGRYNEQF
TRBV6-1,ASSGTDTGELF
TRBV19,ASSIWTQVGGYT
TRBV19,ASRSNINSPLH
TRBV5-6,ASSYGTANYGYT
TRBV19,ASSIDPPNQPQH
TRBV27,ASSWGSYNEQF
TRBV6-5,ASSPLGEGRETQY
TRBV7-2,AISLSGETQY
TRBV4-1,ASSQRQEYGYT
TRBV19,ASSEGQAYEQY
TRBV6-1,ASSSGTGDLH
TRBV7-8,ASSEQTGGYT
TRBV28,AHGTGALGEETQY
TRBV10-3,AISGGLGVEQY
TRBV6-6,ASSDRGRVGYT
TRBV10-3,AISEGDSNQPQH
TRBV5-1,ASSFGGPMETQY
TRBV9,ASSGTGDSNQPQH